The 13 T cell receptor beta chains given below trace back to one sample, sequenced in a study of blood T cell repertoires in COVID-19. Produced via immunoSEQ multiplex PCR; TCRdb's table is partial and in-frame only. The sample lists tens of thousands of clones, approximately 80% occurring once. The sequenced sample consisted of peripheral blood. Receptors originate from a woman older than 75 with acute or convalescent COVID-19.

This chain joins TRBV6-2 or TRBV6-3 and TRBJ2-3; 7 bases align to TRBD1. Losses at the gene ends were 4 bases for V and 3 bases for J; bases not matched to a gene: 13. Germline CDR1 MNHEY, CDR2 SVGEGT. The CDR3 has 17 residues. For the CDR3, the DNA is TGTGCCAGCAGTTCCTTTTCGGGACAGTTACAGACAGATACGCAGTATTTT. Translation gives CASSSFSGQLQTDTQYF.

The chain recombines TRBV3-1 (or the pseudogene TRBV3-2) with TRBJ1-5; D not resolved. V dropped 1 base and J dropped 0 bases, with 4 bases sitting between them. Germline loops: CDR1 LGHDT, CDR2 YNNKEL (reference sequence). CDR3 size: 14 residues. In DNA, the CDR3 is TGTGCCAGCAGCCAAGGCTATAGCAATCAGCCCCAGCATTTT. This codes for CASSQGYSNQPQHF.

This clone was picked up a small number of times. This chain uses TRBV7-2 with TRBJ2-3; TRBD2 might be the D (6 bases). Germline assignment: CDR1 SGHTA and CDR2 FQGNSA. V lost 5 bases and J 4 bases, leaving 7 bases between the germline ends. The CDR3 sequence is 12 residues long. As DNA, the CDR3 is TGTGCCAGCAGCCCGGGGGCAGATACGCAGTATTTT. This gives the protein CASSPGADTQYF.

This rearrangement joins TRBV19 to TRBJ2-1, with D perhaps matching TRBD1 (7 bases). Germline V gene sequence: CDR1 LNHDA, CDR2 SQIVND (reference sequence). CDR3 length equals 19 residues. The germline V and J ends were trimmed by 7 bases and 6 bases, with 31 bases remaining between them. CDR3 protein: CASNPIHWGGTERVNEQFF. CDR3 DNA: TGTGCCAGTAATCCGATCCACTGGGGCGGGACAGAGAGGGTCAATGAGCAGTTCTTC.

The chain carries TRBV11-3 and TRBJ1-1; D perhaps matches TRBD1 (5 bases). The V gene lost 5 bases and the J gene lost 3 bases, with 16 bases spanning the gap. This CDR3 region has 15 residues. The germline V gene encodes CDR1 SGHNT and CDR2 YENEEA. CDR3 loop: CASSPRSGVDTEAFF. CDR3 in DNA: TGTGCCAGCAGCCCAAGGTCGGGGGTGGACACTGAAGCTTTCTTT.

The chain uses TRBV11-3 and TRBJ2-3; 7 bases align to TRBD1. From germline, CDR1 is SGHNT and CDR2 YENEEA. Trimming removed 2 bases from V and 2 bases from J; junction bases left unmatched: 4. This CDR3 is 15 amino acids long. CDR3 sequence: CASSLYGTATDTQYF. The CDR3 nucleotides read TGTGCCAGCAGCTTATATGGGACAGCCACAGATACGCAGTATTTT. Drawing the rest from reference TRBV11-3 and TRBJ2-3, the complete variable domain is EAGVVQSPRYKIIEKKQPVAFWCNPISGHNTLYWYLQNLGQGPELLIRYENEEAVDDSQLPKDRFSAERLKGVDSTLKIQPAELGDSAVYLCASSLYGTATDTQYFGPGTRLTVL.

V is TRBV6-1 and J is TRBJ1-1; D is perhaps TRBD1 (5 bases). Germline lookup yields CDR1 MNHNS and CDR2 SASEGT. CDR3 length: 15 amino acids. V was clipped by 3 bases and J by 0 bases, with 11 bases between them. CDR3 sequence (DNA): TGTGCCAGCAGTGACATACAGGCTATGAACACTGAAGCTTTCTTT. This codes for CASSDIQAMNTEAFF.

This chain joins TRBV5-1 and TRBJ2-7; D unclear. Trimming took off 0 bases at V and 4 bases at J, with 14 bases between the two ends. Germline assignment: CDR1 SGHRS and CDR2 YFSETQ. The CDR3 covers 15 residues. The CDR3 DNA follows: TGCGCCAGCAGCTTGGAAGCGACGGCATCATACGAGCAGTACTTC. The encoded protein is CASSLEATASYEQYF. Variable domain in full (rest from reference TRBV5-1 and TRBJ2-7): KAGVTQTPRYLIKTRGQQVTLSCSPISGHRSVSWYQQTPGQGLQFLFEYFSETQRNKGNFPGRFSGRQFSNSRSEMNVSTLELGDSALYLCASSLEATASYEQYFGPGTRLTVT.

The J gene is TRBJ2-7, the V gene TRBV6-2 or TRBV6-3, with D perhaps TRBD2 (5 bases). This CDR3 is 12 amino acids long. Trimming cost V 5 bases and J 7 bases, with 12 bases left between them. Germline CDR1 is MNHEY and CDR2 is SVGEGT. CDR3: CASSRKGGEQYF. The DNA of the CDR3 is TGTGCCAGCAGTCGAAAGGGCGGGGAGCAGTACTTC.

This clone has just a few counts. V and J are TRBV7-9 and TRBJ2-7; D is possibly TRBD1 (6 bases). V was shortened by 3 bases and J by 2 bases, with 8 bases between the two germline ends. Germline CDR1 and CDR2: SEHNR and FQNEAQ (reference sequence). The CDR3 length is 13 residues. The CDR3 sequence is CASSFEGAYEQYF. Written as DNA, the CDR3 is TGTGCCAGCAGCTTCGAGGGGGCCTACGAGCAGTACTTC. Based on the CDR3 plus reference TRBV7-9 and TRBJ2-7, the full variable domain is DTGVSQNPRHKITKRGQNVTFRCDPISEHNRLYWYRQTLGQGPEFLTYFQNEAQLEKSRLLSDRFSAERPKGSFSTLEIQRTEQGDSAMYLCASSFEGAYEQYFGPGTRLTVT.

The chain recombines TRBV16 with TRBJ1-1; a possible D gene is TRBD1 (5 bases). Trimming pared 0 bases from V and 8 bases from J, leaving 13 bases between. The CDR3 spans 14 residues. Germline-derived CDR1 and CDR2 are KGHSY and FQNENV. The CDR3 sequence is CASSQSGSREEAFF. The CDR3 coding sequence is TGTGCCAGCAGCCAATCGGGCTCCAGGGAAGAAGCTTTCTTT.

The chain uses TRBV2 and TRBJ1-2; D might be TRBD1 (6 bases). In germline, CDR1 is SNHLY, CDR2 FYNNEI. Trimming removed 6 bases from V and 5 bases from J, with 16 bases in between. The CDR3 has 14 amino acids. CDR3 in amino acids: CASRPTTGEYGYTF. The DNA of the CDR3 is TGTGCCAGCAGACCAACGACAGGCGAATATGGCTACACCTTC.

The chain couples TRBV6-5 to TRBJ2-7; TRBD2 matches at 9 bases. Trimming at V came to 5 bases and at J to 3 bases, leaving 8 bases not matched to a gene. The CDR3 consists of 15 residues. Germline CDR1 and CDR2: MNHEY and SVGAGI. The CDR3 bases are TGTGCCAGCAGTCAGGTGCGGGGGGGATTCTACGAGCAGTACTTC. Encoded protein: CASSQVRGGFYEQYF.